A single sample is the source of the 20 T cell receptor beta chains below, sequenced in a study of blood T cell repertoires in COVID-19. The assay was immunoSEQ multiplex PCR, and TCRdb's table has in-frame clones only and misses some. The sample holds fewer than 200,000 clones, roughly 85% seen once. Sequencing input: PBMCs or T cells enriched from blood (not recorded which). Source of these receptors: a man in his sixties who had recovered from COVID-19.

Of note for this clone: Sequence at one end of the junction differs from germline and may be a read error. The V and J genes are TRBV29-1 and TRBJ1-1; D is uncertain. CDR3 size: 11 residues. Germline V gene sequence: CDR1 SQVTM, CDR2 ANQGSEA. This chain's CDR3 is CSVEAGFLSFF. The CDR3 region has the DNA TGCAGCGTTGAAGCGGGATTCTTGTCTTTTTTT.

The rearrangement uses TRBV12-3 or TRBV12-4 and TRBJ1-1; D uncertain. There are 9 residues in the CDR3. CDR3 nucleotide sequence: TGTGTCCTAGGCCCTGAAGCTTTCTTT. This encodes CVLGPEAFF.

The chain couples TRBV6-5 to TRBJ1-1, with 7 bases fitting TRBD1. The length of the CDR3 is 14 residues. V was clipped by 8 bases and J by 1 base; unmatched bases: 7. Germline loops: CDR1 MNHEY, CDR2 SVGAGI. CDR3 sequence (DNA): TGTGCCAGCTGGAGACAGGGTACGAACACTGAAGCTTTCTTT. Translated: CASWRQGTNTEAFF.

The rearrangement uses TRBV5-6 and TRBJ1-5; perhaps TRBD1 as D (6 bases). The V end lost 4 bases, the J end lost 7 bases, and 9 bases lay between the germline ends. Germline CDR1 reads SGHDT; CDR2 reads YYEEEE. This CDR3 has 12 amino acids. The CDR3 sequence: CASSDRNQPQHF. The CDR3 nucleotides read TGTGCCAGCAGCGACAGGAACCAGCCCCAGCATTTT.

This chain connects TRBV28 to TRBJ1-5; tentative D call: TRBD1 (6 bases). The germline V gene encodes CDR1 MDHEN and CDR2 SYDVKM. V was cut by 6 bases and J by 3 bases, with 12 bases left in between. This CDR3 contains 14 residues. In DNA form, the CDR3 reads TGTGCCAGCAGACGCACAGGGAACAATCAGCCCCAGCATTTT. It yields the protein CASRRTGNNQPQHF.

This rearrangement joins TRBV19 to TRBJ1-5, with D possibly being TRBD1 (5 bases). The CDR3 is made up of 12 amino acids. Germline CDR1 reads LNHDA; CDR2 reads SQIVND (reference sequence). Between the trimmed V and J ends, which lost 3 bases and 6 bases, there was a span of 6 bases. The CDR3, as DNA: TGTGCCAGTAGTATGGGGCTTCAGCCCCAGCATTTT. Its translation: CASSMGLQPQHF.

The table lists this clone with a count of one. V usage is TRBV30 and J usage is TRBJ1-2, with 8 bases matching TRBD1. This CDR3 is built from 13 residues. Germline V gives CDR1 GTSNPN, CDR2 SVGIG (reference sequence). V was pared by 4 bases and J by 5 bases, with 6 bases of the junction left unmatched. CDR3 region: CAWKPDREYGYTF. DNA for the CDR3: TGTGCCTGGAAACCGGACAGGGAGTATGGCTACACCTTC. The whole variable domain, remainder taken from reference TRBV30 and TRBJ1-2, is SQTIHQWPATLVQPVGSPLSLECTVEGTSNPNLYWYRQAAGRGLQLLFYSVGIGQISSEVPQNLSASRPQDRQFILSSKKLLLSDSGFYLCAWKPDREYGYTFGSGTRLTVV.

The V and J genes are TRBV18 and TRBJ2-7, with TRBD1 as a possible D gene (5 bases). CDR1 and CDR2 from the germline V gene are KGHSH and LQKENI. V shed 2 bases and J shed 7 bases, with 15 bases lying between them. The CDR3 contains 14 residues. CDR3 sequence: CASSPDQGAREQYF. In DNA form, the CDR3 reads TGTGCCAGCTCACCAGACCAGGGTGCGCGGGAGCAGTACTTC.

CDR3 nucleotides: TGTGCCAGCATTGTAGCGGGAGGCGGGGATGAGCAGTTCTTC. The encoded protein is CASIVAGGGDEQFF. The rearrangement links TRBV6-1 to TRBJ2-1, with 10 bases lining up with TRBD2. Trimming removed 7 bases from V and 8 bases from J; junction bases left unmatched: 8. Germline CDR1 reads MNHNS; CDR2 reads SASEGT. This CDR3 contains 14 residues.

The chain couples TRBV19 to TRBJ1-5; no firm D call. The CDR3 extends over 15 amino acids. Trimming removed 7 bases at V and 0 bases at J, with 13 bases between. Germline lookup yields CDR1 LNHDA and CDR2 SQIVND (reference sequence). The CDR3 DNA reads as TGTGCCAGTACTCCGACGGACTATAGCAATCAGCCCCAGCATTTT. This gives the protein CASTPTDYSNQPQHF.

The V call is TRBV12-5, the J call TRBJ1-3; 8 positions agree with TRBD1. The V gene end was trimmed by 4 bases and the J gene end by 2 bases; junction bases not matched to a gene: 10. This CDR3 is built from 17 residues. CDR1 is LGHNT and CDR2 is FRNRAP in the germline V gene. CDR3 region: CASGSRGRVVTGNTIYF. For the CDR3, the DNA is TGTGCTAGTGGTTCCAGGGGGCGCGTAGTAACTGGAAACACCATATATTTT.

This rearrangement joins TRBV3-1 (or the pseudogene TRBV3-2) to TRBJ1-2; D is unresolved. V shed 5 bases and J shed 2 bases, with 12 bases lying between them. The CDR3 is 14 amino acids. Germline CDR1 is LGHDT and CDR2 is YNNKEL (reference sequence). CDR3 in amino acids: CASSKGGRNYGYTF. CDR3 nucleotide sequence: TGTGCCAGCAGCAAGGGAGGGCGAAACTATGGCTACACCTTC.

The chain links TRBV4-1 to TRBJ1-1; TRBD1 might be the D (5 bases). V was pared by 3 bases and J by 5 bases, with 13 bases between. Germline CDR1 and CDR2: MGHRA and YSYEKL. This CDR3 comprises 14 residues. CDR3 coding DNA: TGCGCCAGCAGCCAGGGGCTTCGAGGAACTGAAGCTTTCTTT. This codes for CASSQGLRGTEAFF.

The chain links TRBV3-1 (or the pseudogene TRBV3-2) to TRBJ2-5; TRBD2 might be the D (6 bases). Trimming took 4 bases from V and 2 from J, leaving 17 bases between them. Looked up from germline, CDR1 is LGHDT and CDR2 is YNNKEL (reference sequence). This CDR3 is 16 amino acids long. The CDR3 protein is CASSRTSGGKQETQYF. The CDR3 DNA reads as TGTGCCAGCAGCCGGACGAGCGGAGGGAAACAAGAGACCCAGTACTTC.

CDR3 sequence: CASSKVASQGAWETQYF. The CDR3 region has the DNA TGTGCCAGCAGCAAAGTCGCGTCTCAGGGGGCTTGGGAGACCCAGTACTTC. The chain has TRBV21-1 and TRBJ2-5; the listed D gene, TRBD1, was not tested against the DNA. TRBV21-1 is an annotated pseudogene. CDR3 length equals 17 residues.

The rearrangement uses TRBV27 and TRBJ2-5; no definite D call. CDR1 is MNHEY and CDR2 is SMNVEV in the germline V gene (reference sequence). With 1 base removed from V and 2 bases from J, the gap between germline ends came to 11 bases. The CDR3 is 15 residues long. The CDR3 DNA sequence: TGTGCCAGCAGTTTATACTTCCCGCGTCAAGAGACCCAGTACTTC. Protein sequence: CASSLYFPRQETQYF.

This chain connects TRBV11-2 to TRBJ2-3; maybe TRBD2 (5 bases). The germline V and J ends were trimmed by 5 bases and 6 bases, with 15 bases remaining between them. The germline gives CDR1 SGHAT, CDR2 FQNNGV. This CDR3 is 14 amino acids long. CDR3 loop: CASSPTTTVDTQYF. CDR3 DNA: TGTGCCAGCAGCCCGACTACGACCGTGGATACGCAGTATTTT.

V usage is TRBV11-2 and J usage is TRBJ2-7, with a possible D match to TRBD1 (6 bases). Trimming removed 6 bases from V and 2 bases from J, with 20 bases in between. This CDR3 has 16 residues. Germline-derived CDR1 and CDR2 are SGHAT and FQNNGV. For the CDR3, the DNA is TGTGCCAGCAGGTTTGATGCTGGGACATCTACCTACGAGCAGTACTTC. It translates to CASRFDAGTSTYEQYF.

The rearrangement links TRBV30 to TRBJ1-1; no definite D call. Germline V lookup: CDR1 GTSNPN, CDR2 SVGIG (reference sequence). The V end lost 3 bases, the J end lost 4 bases, and 12 bases lay between the germline ends. The CDR3 is 13 amino acids. In DNA form, the CDR3 reads TGTGCCTGGAGCCCCCGGTGGTCCACTGAAGCTTTCTTT. It specifies CAWSPRWSTEAFF.

The chain combines TRBV11-3 with TRBJ2-7; possibly TRBD1 for D (6 bases). This CDR3 region has 13 residues. Trimming removed 1 base at V and 3 bases at J, with 7 bases between. Germline V gives CDR1 SGHNT, CDR2 YENEEA. The CDR3 region has the DNA TGTGCCAGCAGCTTAGGACAGGACTACGAGCAGTACTTC. It translates to CASSLGQDYEQYF. Filled out from reference TRBV11-3 and TRBJ2-7, the complete variable domain reads EAGVVQSPRYKIIEKKQPVAFWCNPISGHNTLYWYLQNLGQGPELLIRYENEEAVDDSQLPKDRFSAERLKGVDSTLKIQPAELGDSAVYLCASSLGQDYEQYFGPGTRLTVT.